Included here is one T cell receptor beta chain sequence, with context. Ten or more counts support this clonotype. Its antigen is not yet known. No base quality values were provided; no much bigger clone lies one nucleotide off. This specimen comes from a study of Graves' ophthalmopathy and Graves' hyperthyroidism (dated by TCRdb to the late 2010s). Context from the whole study: Peripheral blood was collected before any treatment was given, at the time of initial diagnosis. The roughly 90 discovery patients were divided at random into training and test sets in a 7:3 ratio. In about 6 hyperthyroidism patients, the T-cell repertoire of thyroid tissue was compared with the T-cell repertoire of blood. In total, approximately 130 blood samples were TCR-sequenced: approximately 42 ophthalmopathy, some 72 hyperthyroidism and roughly 17 hyperthyroidism-to-ophthalmopathy patients. To explore V-J signatures distinguishing ophthalmopathy from hyperthyroidism, a discovery set of 100 patients (around 44 ophthalmopathy, about 57 stable hyperthyroidism) was enrolled. Following sampling, methimazole starting at 30 mg daily was administered to hyperthyroidism patients, and high-dose intravenous methylprednisolone was administered to ophthalmopathy patients. The independent validation cohort included some 19 hyperthyroidism patients plus 17 patients who later progressed from hyperthyroidism to ophthalmopathy. The study used signatures of the TCR beta repertoire to tell Graves' ophthalmopathy apart from Graves' hyperthyroidism and to predict which patients would progress to ophthalmopathy. Summary of the overall study and its limitations: No statistical method was used to predetermine the sample size, and group allocation was not hidden from the investigators. In validation, the model predicted ophthalmopathy progression with more than 55% sensitivity and 72.22% specificity; fewer than 15 predicted patients were CT-confirmed with GO in a median of around 6 months. The 13-signature model separated ophthalmopathy from stable hyperthyroidism with around 90% sensitivity and around 81% specificity in cross-validation, and 80%/75% in the test set. Most expanded thyroid clonotypes with frequency above 0.001 were also detected in blood, suggesting blood repertoires may reflect the thyroid immune response.

Measured from the cysteine to the phenylalanine, the CDR3 is 12 residues long. The kept DNA is CDR3 alone, 36 bases in frame from the first base. At the junction V is shortened by 3 bases and J by 5 bases, with 7 bases in between. CDR1 and CDR2, per the germline V gene (reference sequence), are MNHEY and SMNVEV. Stable hyperthyroidism was defined as no progression to ophthalmopathy within 18 months of follow-up. Patients with hyperthyroidism were aged 18 to 65 years, had been newly diagnosed, and had a disease duration of less than 2 months. Patients with other autoimmune diseases, uncontrolled infections, pregnancy or lactation were excluded. Clinical symptoms, serum thyroxine, TRAb, thyroid ultrasound and orbital computed tomography formed the basis of the diagnosis. Ficoll-Paque density gradient centrifugation was used to isolate PBMCs from around 10 ml of fresh peripheral blood. Total RNA was extracted using Trizol reagent, and RNA quality was checked on an Agilent 2100 Bioanalyzer.

For repertoire sequencing, TCR beta CDR3 regions were amplified from RNA transcripts. The first round was an RT-PCR using HTBI primers with the Qiagen OneStep RT-PCR kit, and this first round was followed by a second-round multiplex PCR, then size selection and purification. Sequencing of the libraries was carried out on an Illumina HiSeq2000 in paired-end mode with 100 bp reads. Under the source paper's analysis protocol: SOAPnuke was used to process the reads, removing any read that contained adapters or uncalled bases, had a mean Phred below 15, or lacked an exact match to the constant primer or identifier. COPE v1.2.5 was used to merge high-quality paired reads. Unique nucleotide sequences were defined as clonotypes and aligned to IMGT TRB V, D and J references using MiTCR v1.1. Analysis was restricted to V-J combinations with a frequency above 0.0001, which covered about 99% of repertoires. For each V-J combination, a TCR clonal expansion and chaos score was defined as F50 clonal expansion divided by the chaos observed in the TCRdist matrix. Features were reduced by Welch's t-statistics and random forest to more than 10 V-J combinations, which fed a naive Bayes classifier. Thyroid-blood repertoire similarity was quantified with the Morisita-Horn index. TCRdb reprocessed the public reads (quality trimming at Q25 with fastp, clone calling with MiXCR) and kept in-frame beta chains. Entries that share a CDR3 protein sequence are merged under the most common genes and DNA. TCRdb's processing, not the study's, gives the V and J calls here. This sample is represented by just over 400,000 distinct CDR3 sequences; under 25% of them were singletons. In total, the top ten clones hold more than 2.5% of the sample.

The sample was peripheral blood. The TCR originated in a woman under 30 with stable Graves' hyperthyroidism. Donor details come from another sample of the same person, matched by shared clones. The rearranged segments are TRBV27 and TRBJ1-1; confidence is insufficient to name the D gene. CDR3 loop: CASSFYGTEAFF. The nucleotides read TGTGCCAGCAGTTTTTACGGAACTGAAGCTTTCTTT.